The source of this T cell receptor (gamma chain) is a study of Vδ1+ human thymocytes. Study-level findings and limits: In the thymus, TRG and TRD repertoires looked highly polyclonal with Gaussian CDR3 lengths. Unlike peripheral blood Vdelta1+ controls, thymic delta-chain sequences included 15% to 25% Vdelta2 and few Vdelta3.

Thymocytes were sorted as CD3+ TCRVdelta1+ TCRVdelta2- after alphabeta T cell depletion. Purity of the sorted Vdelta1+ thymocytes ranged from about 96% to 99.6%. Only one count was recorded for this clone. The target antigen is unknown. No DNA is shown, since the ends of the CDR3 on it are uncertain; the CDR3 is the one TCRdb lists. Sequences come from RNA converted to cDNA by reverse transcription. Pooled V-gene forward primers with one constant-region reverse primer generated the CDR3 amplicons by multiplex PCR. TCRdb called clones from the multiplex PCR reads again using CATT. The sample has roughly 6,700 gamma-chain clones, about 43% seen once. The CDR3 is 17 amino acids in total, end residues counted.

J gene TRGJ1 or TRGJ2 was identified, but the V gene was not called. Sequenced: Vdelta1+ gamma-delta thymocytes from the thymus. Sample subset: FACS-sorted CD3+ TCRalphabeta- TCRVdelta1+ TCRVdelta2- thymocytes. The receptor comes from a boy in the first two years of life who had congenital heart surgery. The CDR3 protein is CATWDVGRGANYYKKLF.